The T cell receptor beta chain under discussion was sequenced for a study of T cell changes during pregnancy in multiple sclerosis. The CDR3 has 12 residues. The V gene end was trimmed by 9 bases and the J gene end by 6 bases; junction bases not matched to a gene: 6. CDR1 and CDR2 (germline): SNHLY, FYNNEI. Clones were sequenced by immunoSEQ multiplex PCR, and TCRdb holds only the in-frame ones, with some missing. The sample shows about 100,000 clones, approximately 90% of them seen only once. The chain is built from TRBV2 and TRBJ1-2; 8 bases fit TRBD1. This TCR derives from a female donor with multiple sclerosis, enrolled in a pregnancy study. The sample was peripheral blood, taken after pregnancy. CDR3 amino acids: CASKDRVDGYTF. The CDR3 DNA reads TGTGCCAGTAAGGACAGGGTCGATGGCTACACCTTC.